Below, 19 T cell receptor beta chains from the same sample are listed, as sequenced in a study of T cell responses to AZD1222 COVID-19 vaccine. Here immunoSEQ multiplex PCR was the method, and the copy in TCRdb shows in-frame clones only, minus some. The sample yields around 130,000 clones, roughly nine tenths seen once. The material sequenced was peripheral blood, taken on day 0 of AZD1222 vaccination. Source of these receptors: an adult in good health.

The rearrangement links TRBV4-1 to TRBJ1-5, with D perhaps TRBD1 (6 bases). The CDR3 totals 17 residues. Per germline, CDR1 MGHRA and CDR2 YSYEKL. V shed 4 bases and J shed 0 bases, with 16 bases lying between them. The DNA for the CDR3 is TGCGCCAGCAGCCGGATTAGGACAGTTGATAGCAATCAGCCCCAGCATTTT. Residues: CASSRIRTVDSNQPQHF.

A single count supports this clone. The chain combines TRBV7-9 with TRBJ1-2; D perhaps matches TRBD1 (6 bases). Trimming took off 4 bases at V and 8 bases at J, with 14 bases between the two ends. This CDR3 is 13 amino acids long. CDR1 is SEHNR, CDR2 FQNEAQ, per germline (reference sequence). The chain's CDR3 is CASSSPHRVGYTF. Here the CDR3 DNA reads TGTGCCAGCAGCTCCCCCCACAGGGTCGGCTACACCTTC.

The J gene is TRBJ2-2, the V gene TRBV11-2; D is ambiguous. The CDR3 contains 15 residues. Trimming stripped 2 bases from V and 4 bases from J, with 11 bases between. The germline V gene has CDR1 SGHAT and CDR2 FQNNGV. The DNA of the CDR3 is TGTGCCAGCAGCTTACCCGGGTGGGGCACCGGGGAGCTGTTTTTT. It yields the protein CASSLPGWGTGELFF.

This CDR3 reads CATSVFRDSAYNEQFF. CDR3 coding DNA: TGTGCCACCAGTGTATTCCGGGACAGCGCCTACAATGAGCAGTTCTTC. The J gene is TRBJ2-1, the V gene TRBV24-1; 7 bases align to TRBD1. The CDR3 length is 16 residues. V trimming: 5 bases; J trimming: 2 bases; junction bases outside the gene matches: 8. Germline CDR1 and CDR2: KGHDR and SFDVKD.

The rearrangement uses TRBV9 and TRBJ2-5; TRBD2 is a possible D gene (5 bases). Trimming left V 3 bases short and J 5 bases short, with 11 bases between. This CDR3 spans 13 amino acids. Germline V gene data show CDR1 as SGDLS and CDR2 as YYNGEE. The CDR3 protein is CASSARTGETQYF. CDR3 DNA: TGTGCCAGCAGCGCACGGACTGGGGAGACCCAGTACTTC.

This clone was observed once. V is TRBV9 and J is TRBJ2-1; TRBD1 aligns across 7 bases. Germline trimming cut 2 bases from V and 7 bases from J; bases unmatched to any gene: 12. The germline V gene encodes CDR1 SGDLS and CDR2 YYNGEE. The CDR3 extends over 16 amino acids. The CDR3 coding sequence is TGTGCCAGCAGCGTCCTCGGACAGGACTCTTGGAATGAGCAGTTCTTC. Protein sequence: CASSVLGQDSWNEQFF. The entire variable domain, with the rest obtained from reference TRBV9 and TRBJ2-1, is as follows: DSGVTQTPKHLITATGQRVTLRCSPRSGDLSVYWYQQSLDQGLQFLIQYYNGEERAKGNILERFSAQQFPDLHSELNLSSLELGDSALYFCASSVLGQDSWNEQFFGPGTRLTVL.

J is TRBJ1-1 and V is TRBV2; D call uncertain. CDR1 is SNHLY and CDR2 is FYNNEI in the germline V gene. V shed 4 bases and J shed 1 base, with 10 bases lying between them. CDR3 length equals 14 residues. The CDR3 DNA follows: TGTGCCAGCAGTGCGGAGGTTTCGAACACTGAAGCTTTCTTT. Its translation is CASSAEVSNTEAFF. Looking up the rest from reference TRBV2 and TRBJ1-1 gives the full variable domain: EPEVTQTPSHQVTQMGQEVILRCVPISNHLYFYWYRQILGQKVEFLVSFYNNEISEKSEIFDDQFSVERPDGSNFTLKIRSTKLEDSAMYFCASSAEVSNTEAFFGQGTRLTVV.

This sequence joins TRBV18 and TRBJ2-7, with 8 bases lining up with TRBD2. The CDR3 is 14 amino acids. V was pared by 2 bases and J by 0 bases, with 0 bases of the junction left unmatched. The germline CDR1 and CDR2 sequences are KGHSH and LQKENI. The CDR3 sequence: CASSPSGSSYEQYV. The CDR3, as DNA: TGTGCCAGCTCACCAAGCGGGAGCTCCTACGAGCAGTACGTC.

A single count supports this clone. V is TRBV18 and J is TRBJ1-2, with D perhaps matching TRBD1 (6 bases). The CDR3 length is 13 residues. Trimming left V 4 bases short and J 8 bases short, with 14 bases between. Germline V CDR1 and CDR2: KGHSH, LQKENI. The DNA for the CDR3 is TGTGCCAGCTCACAGGACAGACTGGACGGCTACACCTTC. Protein product: CASSQDRLDGYTF.

This clone showed up just a few times. The CDR3 protein is CASSQGGGLVSGEQFF. The DNA for the CDR3 is TGTGCCAGCAGCCAAGGGGGGGGACTAGTTAGCGGTGAGCAGTTCTTC. The chain couples TRBV3-1 (or the pseudogene TRBV3-2) to TRBJ2-1; TRBD2 agrees at 8 bases. Per germline, CDR1 LGHDT and CDR2 YNNKEL (reference sequence). There are 16 residues in the CDR3. V was clipped by 1 base and J by 9 bases; unmatched bases: 11.

The rearrangement links TRBV30 to TRBJ2-5; 7 bases are shared with TRBD1. Germline CDR1 and CDR2: GTSNPN and SVGIG (reference sequence). The CDR3 runs to 11 residues. Unmatched junction bases numbered 1, after V lost 4 bases and J lost 5 bases. Here the CDR3 DNA reads TGTGCCTGGACACAGGGGGAGACCCAGTACTTC. Protein: CAWTQGETQYF.

This clone occurred a few times. The gene calls are TRBV5-4 and TRBJ1-2; 7 bases map to TRBD1. CDR3 size: 18 residues. Germline assignment: CDR1 SGHNT and CDR2 YYREEE (reference sequence). V shed 0 bases, J shed 7 bases, and the junction held 18 bases outside the gene matches. The CDR3 is CASSLAPFRTGAWSGYTF. Written as DNA, the CDR3 is TGTGCCAGCAGCTTGGCGCCCTTTAGGACAGGAGCTTGGAGTGGCTACACCTTC.

The chain couples TRBV18 to TRBJ2-7, with D perhaps assigned TRBD1 or TRBD2 (5 bases each). Germline V gives CDR1 KGHSH, CDR2 LQKENI. Trimming removed 6 bases from V and 7 bases from J, with 22 bases in between. CDR3 length equals 15 residues. The CDR3 DNA reads as TGTGCCAGCTCGCCTACCGGGACCATGTATATTGAGCAGTACTTC. Translating it yields CASSPTGTMYIEQYF. Combining the CDR3 with reference TRBV18 and TRBJ2-7 gives the whole variable domain NAGVMQNPRHLVRRRGQEARLRCSPMKGHSHVYWYRQLPEEGLKFMVYLQKENIIDESGMPKERFSAEFPKEGPSILRIQQVVRGDSAAYFCASSPTGTMYIEQYFGPGTRLTVT.

The rearrangement uses TRBV19 and TRBJ1-4, with TRBD1 matching over 10 bases. Germline-derived CDR1 and CDR2 are LNHDA and SQIVND (reference sequence). The CDR3 runs 15 residues. The trim removed 6 bases at V and 3 bases at J, leaving 4 bases unmatched. The CDR3 DNA reads TGTGCCAGTAGGACGGGACAGGGGCCTAATGAAAAACTGTTTTTT. Translated, it gives CASRTGQGPNEKLFF.

The chain recombines TRBV12-3 or TRBV12-4 with TRBJ1-1, with D tentatively TRBD1 (6 bases). CDR3 length: 12 residues. Trimming shortened V by 5 bases and J by 3 bases, and 7 bases separated the two germline ends. Here the CDR3 reads CASSRGYTEAFF. The CDR3 coding sequence is TGTGCCAGCAGTAGGGGGTACACTGAAGCTTTCTTT.

V is TRBV6-2 or TRBV6-3 and J is TRBJ1-2, with no clear D. There are 10 residues in the CDR3. Germline assignment: CDR1 MNHEY and CDR2 SVGEGT. Trimming shortened V by 2 bases and J by 7 bases, and 2 bases separated the two germline ends. CDR3 sequence: CASSYRGYTF. The CDR3 DNA is TGTGCCAGCAGTTACCGTGGCTACACCTTC.

The chain carries TRBV19 and TRBJ2-3; 11 bases agree with TRBD2. Germline V gene sequence: CDR1 LNHDA, CDR2 SQIVND (reference sequence). CDR3 length equals 16 residues. V trimming: 5 bases; J trimming: 6 bases; junction bases outside the gene matches: 10. CDR3 nucleotides: TGTGCCAGTAGTCCCGGGACTAGCGGCGCCGTGGATACGCAGTATTTT. This encodes CASSPGTSGAVDTQYF. The full variable domain, with the rest looked up from reference TRBV19 and TRBJ2-3, is DGGITQSPKYLFRKEGQNVTLSCEQNLNHDAMYWYRQDPGQGLRLIYYSQIVNDFQKGDIAEGYSVSREKKESFPLTVTSAQKNPTAFYLCASSPGTSGAVDTQYFGPGTRLTVL.

The chain has TRBV5-1 and TRBJ1-2; 8 bases fit TRBD1. Germline CDR1 is SGHRS and CDR2 is YFSETQ. V lost 3 bases to trimming and J lost 4 bases; unmatched junction nucleotides: 5. The CDR3 loop spans 14 amino acids. The CDR3 nucleotides read TGCGCCAGCAGCTCCTTACAGGGGGGCTATGGCTACACCTTC. Protein: CASSSLQGGYGYTF.

The DNA for the CDR3 is TGTGCCAGCAGCTTAGCCGGGACAGGGGGAGGGGGTCAATATCAGCCCCAGCATTTT. Its protein product is CASSLAGTGGGGQYQPQHF. The chain has TRBV11-3 and TRBJ1-5; TRBD1 matches 11 bases. Losses at the gene ends were 1 base for V and 5 bases for J; bases not matched to a gene: 13. The germline gives CDR1 SGHNT, CDR2 YENEEA. This CDR3 has 19 amino acids.